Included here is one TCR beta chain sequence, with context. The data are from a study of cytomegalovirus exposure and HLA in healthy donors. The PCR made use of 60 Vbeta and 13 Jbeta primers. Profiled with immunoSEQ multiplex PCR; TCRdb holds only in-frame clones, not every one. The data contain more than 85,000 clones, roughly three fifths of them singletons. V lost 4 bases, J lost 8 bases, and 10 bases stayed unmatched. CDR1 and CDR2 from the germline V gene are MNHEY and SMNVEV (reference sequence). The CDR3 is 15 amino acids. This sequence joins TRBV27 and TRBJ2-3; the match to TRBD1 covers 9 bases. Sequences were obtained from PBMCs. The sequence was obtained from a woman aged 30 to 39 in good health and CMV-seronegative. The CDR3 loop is CASSYGTGYLSTQYF. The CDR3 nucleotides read TGTGCCAGCAGTTACGGGACAGGGTATCTATCTACGCAGTATTTT.